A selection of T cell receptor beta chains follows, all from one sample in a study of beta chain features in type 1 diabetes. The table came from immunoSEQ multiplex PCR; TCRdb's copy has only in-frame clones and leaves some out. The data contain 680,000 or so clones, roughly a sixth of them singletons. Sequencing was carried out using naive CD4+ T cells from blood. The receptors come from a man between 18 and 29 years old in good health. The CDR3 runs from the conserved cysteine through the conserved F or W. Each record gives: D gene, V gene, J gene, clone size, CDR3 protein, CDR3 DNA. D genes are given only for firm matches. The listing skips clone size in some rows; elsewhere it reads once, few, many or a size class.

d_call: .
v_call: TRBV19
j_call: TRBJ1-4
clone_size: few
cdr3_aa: CASSMEGLREKLFF
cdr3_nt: TGTGCCAGTAGTATGGAAGGTTTGCGCGAAAAACTGTTTTTT

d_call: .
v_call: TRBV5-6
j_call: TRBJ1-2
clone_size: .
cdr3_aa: CASSPRPGPSNYGYTF
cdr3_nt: TGTGCCAGCAGCCCGCGACCAGGCCCCTCTAACTATGGCTACACCTTC

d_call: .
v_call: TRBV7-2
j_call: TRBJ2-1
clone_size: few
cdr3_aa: CASSPDSLVRGFF
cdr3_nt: TGTGCCAGCAGCCCCGACTCACTAGTTAGGGGGTTCTTC

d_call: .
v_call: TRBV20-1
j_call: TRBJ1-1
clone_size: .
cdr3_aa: CSARGGTEAFF
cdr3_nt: TGCAGTGCTAGAGGAGGCACTGAAGCTTTCTTT

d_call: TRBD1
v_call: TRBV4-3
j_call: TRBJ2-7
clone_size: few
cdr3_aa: CASQDRGFEQYF
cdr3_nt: TGCGCCAGCCAGGACAGGGGGTTCGAGCAGTACTTC

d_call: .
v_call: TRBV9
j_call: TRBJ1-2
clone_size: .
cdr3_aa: CASSRFLANYGYTF
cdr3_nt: TGTGCCAGCAGCCGCTTTCTGGCTAACTATGGCTACACCTTC

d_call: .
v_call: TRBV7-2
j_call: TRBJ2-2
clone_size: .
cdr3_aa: CASSFSTGELFF
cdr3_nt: TGTGCCAGCAGCTTTTCTACCGGGGAGCTGTTTTTT

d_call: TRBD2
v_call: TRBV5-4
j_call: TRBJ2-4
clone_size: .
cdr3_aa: CASSRTSGSEKNIQYF
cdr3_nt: TGTGCCAGCAGCCGGACTAGCGGGAGCGAAAAAAACATTCAGTACTTC

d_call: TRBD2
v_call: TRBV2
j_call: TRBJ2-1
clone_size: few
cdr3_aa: CASDPIAGGYNEQFF
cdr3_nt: TGTGCCAGCGATCCAATAGCGGGAGGGTACAATGAGCAGTTCTTC

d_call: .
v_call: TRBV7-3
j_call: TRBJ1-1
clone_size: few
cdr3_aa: CASSLTRDNTEAFF
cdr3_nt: TGTGCCAGCAGCTTAACGAGGGATAACACTGAAGCTTTCTTT

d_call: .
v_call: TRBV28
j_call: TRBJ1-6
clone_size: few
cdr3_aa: CASIGGSSYNSPLHF
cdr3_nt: TGTGCCAGCATCGGGGGGAGCTCCTATAATTCACCCCTCCACTTT

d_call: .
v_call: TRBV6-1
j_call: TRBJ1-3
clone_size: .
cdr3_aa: CASSDRGNTIYF
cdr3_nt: TGTGCCAGCAGTGACAGGGGAAACACCATATATTTT

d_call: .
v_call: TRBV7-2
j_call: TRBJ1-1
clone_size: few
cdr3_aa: CASSLIGGWMNTEAFF
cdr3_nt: TGTGCCAGCAGTTTGATAGGGGGTTGGATGAACACTGAAGCTTTCTTT

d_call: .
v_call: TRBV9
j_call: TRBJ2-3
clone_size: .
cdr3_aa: CASSTQGGSRTDTQYF
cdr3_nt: TGTGCCAGCAGCACTCAGGGGGGGTCCCGCACAGATACGCAGTATTTT

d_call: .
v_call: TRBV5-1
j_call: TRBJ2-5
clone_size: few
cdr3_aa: CASSPPSQETQYF
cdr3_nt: TGCGCCAGCAGCCCTCCGAGCCAAGAGACCCAGTACTTC

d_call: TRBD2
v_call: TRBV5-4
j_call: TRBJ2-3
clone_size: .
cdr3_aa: CASSLRTGGPADTQYF
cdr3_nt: TGTGCCAGCAGCTTGCGAACGGGGGGGCCTGCAGATACGCAGTATTTT

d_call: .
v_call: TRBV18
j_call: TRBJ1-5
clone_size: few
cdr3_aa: CASSPYTGSGNQPQHF
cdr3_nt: TGTGCCAGCTCACCATACACGGGAAGTGGCAATCAGCCCCAGCATTTT

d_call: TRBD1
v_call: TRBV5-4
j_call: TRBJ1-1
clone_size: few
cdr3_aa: CASSQGALNTEAFF
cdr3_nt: TGTGCCAGCAGCCAGGGGGCCTTGAACACTGAAGCTTTCTTT

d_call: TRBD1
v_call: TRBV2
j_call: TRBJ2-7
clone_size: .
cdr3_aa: CASSGQGAYEQYF
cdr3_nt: TGTGCCAGCAGTGGACAGGGGGCCTACGAGCAGTACTTC

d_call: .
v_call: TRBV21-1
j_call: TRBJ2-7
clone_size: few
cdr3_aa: CASSKDRRGRPPHEQYF
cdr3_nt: TGTGCCAGCAGCAAAGATCGGCGGGGGAGACCACCGCACGAGCAGTACTTC